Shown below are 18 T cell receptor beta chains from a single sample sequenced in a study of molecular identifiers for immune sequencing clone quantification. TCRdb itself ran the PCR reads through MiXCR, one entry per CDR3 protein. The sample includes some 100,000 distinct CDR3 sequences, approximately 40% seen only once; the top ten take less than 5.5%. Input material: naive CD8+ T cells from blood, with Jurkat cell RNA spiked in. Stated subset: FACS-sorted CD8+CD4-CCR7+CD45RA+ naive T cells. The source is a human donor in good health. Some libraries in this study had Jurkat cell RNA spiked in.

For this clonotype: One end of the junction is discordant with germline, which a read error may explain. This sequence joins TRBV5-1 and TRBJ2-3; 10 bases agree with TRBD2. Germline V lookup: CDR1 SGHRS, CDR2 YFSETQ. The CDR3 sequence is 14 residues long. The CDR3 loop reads CTSSLAGGGDTQYF. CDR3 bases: TGCACCAGCAGCTTAGCGGGAGGAGGAGATACGCAGTATTTT.

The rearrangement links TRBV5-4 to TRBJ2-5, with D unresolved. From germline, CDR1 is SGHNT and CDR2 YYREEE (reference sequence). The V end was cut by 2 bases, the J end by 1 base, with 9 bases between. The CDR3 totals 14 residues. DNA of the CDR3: TGTGCCAGCAGCTTAAGCCGGACCCAAGAGACCCAGTACTTC. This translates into CASSLSRTQETQYF.

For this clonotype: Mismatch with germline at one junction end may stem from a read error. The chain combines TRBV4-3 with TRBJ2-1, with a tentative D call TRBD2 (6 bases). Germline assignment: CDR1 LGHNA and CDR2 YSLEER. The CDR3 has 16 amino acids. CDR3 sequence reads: CASGQDSGGVGNEQFF. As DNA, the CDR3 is TGCGCCAGCGGCCAAGATTCCGGGGGAGTGGGCAATGAGCAGTTCTTC.

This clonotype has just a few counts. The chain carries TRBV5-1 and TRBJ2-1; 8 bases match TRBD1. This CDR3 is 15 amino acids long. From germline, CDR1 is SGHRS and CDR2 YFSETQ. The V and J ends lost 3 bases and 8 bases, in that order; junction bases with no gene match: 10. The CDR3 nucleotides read TGCGCCAGCAGCTCGCCGACAGGGGAAGGGGATGAGCAGTTCTTC. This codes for CASSSPTGEGDEQFF.

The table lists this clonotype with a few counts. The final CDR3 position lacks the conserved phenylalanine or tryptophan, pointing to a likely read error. Here the CDR3 reads CASSRPQGVPYGYTI. In DNA, the CDR3 is TGTGCCAGCAGTCGCCCGCAGGGGGTCCCCTATGGCTACACCATC. V gene TRBV28 combines with J gene TRBJ1-2, with 7 bases fitting TRBD1. Germline V gene lookup returns CDR1 MDHEN and CDR2 SYDVKM. Trimming at V came to 5 bases and at J to 4 bases, leaving 10 bases not matched to a gene. The CDR3 totals 15 residues.

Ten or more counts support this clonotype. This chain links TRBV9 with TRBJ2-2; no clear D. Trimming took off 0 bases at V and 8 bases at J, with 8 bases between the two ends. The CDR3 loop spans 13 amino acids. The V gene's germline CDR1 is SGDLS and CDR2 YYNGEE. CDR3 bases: TGTGCCAGCAGCGTAGGTACCGTAGGGGAGCTGTTTTTT. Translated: CASSVGTVGELFF. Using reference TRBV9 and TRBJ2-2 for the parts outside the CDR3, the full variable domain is DSGVTQTPKHLITATGQRVTLRCSPRSGDLSVYWYQQSLDQGLQFLIQYYNGEERAKGNILERFSAQQFPDLHSELNLSSLELGDSALYFCASSVGTVGELFFGEGSRLTVL.

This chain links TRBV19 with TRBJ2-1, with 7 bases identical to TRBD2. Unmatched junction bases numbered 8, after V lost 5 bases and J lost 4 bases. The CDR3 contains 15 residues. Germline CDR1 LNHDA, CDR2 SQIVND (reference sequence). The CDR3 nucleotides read TGTGCCAGTAGTTCCTCTAGCGGAGGTTACAATGAGCAGTTCTTC. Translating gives CASSSSSGGYNEQFF.

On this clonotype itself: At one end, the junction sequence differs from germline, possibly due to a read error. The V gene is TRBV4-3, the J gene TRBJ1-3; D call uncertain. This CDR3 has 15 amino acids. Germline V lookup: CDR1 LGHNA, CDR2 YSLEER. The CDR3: CASSQDGTAGTTIYF. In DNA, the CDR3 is TGCGCCAGCAGCCAAGATGGAACAGCTGGAACCACCATATATTTT.

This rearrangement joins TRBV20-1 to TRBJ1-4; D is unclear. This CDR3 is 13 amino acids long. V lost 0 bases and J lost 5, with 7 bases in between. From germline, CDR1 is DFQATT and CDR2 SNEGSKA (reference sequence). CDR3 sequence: CSARDVGNEKLFF. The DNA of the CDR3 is TGCAGTGCTAGAGATGTGGGGAATGAAAAACTGTTTTTT.

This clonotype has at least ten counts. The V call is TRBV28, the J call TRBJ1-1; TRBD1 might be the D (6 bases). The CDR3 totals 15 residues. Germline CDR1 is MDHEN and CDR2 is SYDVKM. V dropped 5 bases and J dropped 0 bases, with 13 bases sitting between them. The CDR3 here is CASSDDGQLNTEAFF. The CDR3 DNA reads TGTGCCAGCAGTGACGATGGACAGCTGAACACTGAAGCTTTCTTT.

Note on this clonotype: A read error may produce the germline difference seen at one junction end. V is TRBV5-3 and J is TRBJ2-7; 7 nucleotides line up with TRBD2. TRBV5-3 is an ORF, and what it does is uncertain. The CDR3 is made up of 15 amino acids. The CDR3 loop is CASSLQIAGRYEQYF. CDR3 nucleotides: TGTGCCAGCAGCTTACAGATAGCGGGCCGCTACGAGCAGTACTTC.

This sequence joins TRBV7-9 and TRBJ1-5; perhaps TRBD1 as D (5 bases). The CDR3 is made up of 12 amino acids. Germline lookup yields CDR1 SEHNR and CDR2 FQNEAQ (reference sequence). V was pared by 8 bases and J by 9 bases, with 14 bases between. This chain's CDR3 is CASQRGDGPQHF. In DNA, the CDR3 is TGTGCCAGCCAGCGGGGGGATGGGCCCCAGCATTTT. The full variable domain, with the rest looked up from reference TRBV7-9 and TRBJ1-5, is DTGVSQNPRHKITKRGQNVTFRCDPISEHNRLYWYRQTLGQGPEFLTYFQNEAQLEKSRLLSDRFSAERPKGSFSTLEIQRTEQGDSAMYLCASQRGDGPQHFGDGTRLSIL.

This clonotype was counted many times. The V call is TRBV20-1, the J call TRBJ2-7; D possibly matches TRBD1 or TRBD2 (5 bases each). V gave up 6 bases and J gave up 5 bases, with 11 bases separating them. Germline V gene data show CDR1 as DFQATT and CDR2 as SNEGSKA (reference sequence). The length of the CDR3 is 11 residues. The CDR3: CSARLGDEQYF. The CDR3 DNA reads TGCAGTGCACGCTTGGGGGACGAGCAGTACTTC.

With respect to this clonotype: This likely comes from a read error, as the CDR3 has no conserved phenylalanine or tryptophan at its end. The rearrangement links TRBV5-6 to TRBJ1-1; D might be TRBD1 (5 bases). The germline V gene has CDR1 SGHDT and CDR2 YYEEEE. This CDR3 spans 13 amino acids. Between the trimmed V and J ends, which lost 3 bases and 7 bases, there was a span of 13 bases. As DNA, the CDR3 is TGTGCCAGCAGCTGGGGAGGGACGGGTGAAGCTTTCTCT. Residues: CASSWGGTGEAFS.

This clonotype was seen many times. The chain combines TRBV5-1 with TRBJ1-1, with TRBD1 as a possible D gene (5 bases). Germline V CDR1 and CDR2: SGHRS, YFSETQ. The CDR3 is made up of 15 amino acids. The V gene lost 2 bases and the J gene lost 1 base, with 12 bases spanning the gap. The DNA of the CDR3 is TGCGCCAGCAGCTTAGGCGACAGAGCGAACACTGAAGCTTTCTTT. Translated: CASSLGDRANTEAFF.

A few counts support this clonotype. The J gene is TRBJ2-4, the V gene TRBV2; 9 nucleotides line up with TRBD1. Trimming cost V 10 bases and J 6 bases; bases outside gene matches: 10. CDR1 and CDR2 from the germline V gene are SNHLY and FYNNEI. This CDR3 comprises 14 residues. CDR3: CATYTGGRRNIQYF. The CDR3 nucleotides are TGTGCCACCTACACAGGGGGCCGTCGAAACATTCAGTACTTC.

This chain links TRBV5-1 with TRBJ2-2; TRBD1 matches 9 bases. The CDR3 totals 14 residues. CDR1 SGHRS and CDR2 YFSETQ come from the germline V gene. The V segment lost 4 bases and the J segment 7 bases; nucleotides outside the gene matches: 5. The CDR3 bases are TGCGCCAGCAGCAGAACAGGGGGCGACGGGGAGCTGTTTTTT. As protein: CASSRTGGDGELFF.

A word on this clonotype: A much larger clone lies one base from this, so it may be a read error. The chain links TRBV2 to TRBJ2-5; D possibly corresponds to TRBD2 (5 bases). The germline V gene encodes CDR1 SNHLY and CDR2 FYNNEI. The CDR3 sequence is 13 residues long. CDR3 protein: CASIPWSGETRYF. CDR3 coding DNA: TGTGCCAGCATTCCCTGGAGCGGAGAGACCCGGTACTTC.